This is a list of T cell receptor beta chains from one sample in a study of cytomegalovirus exposure and HLA in healthy donors. Measured with immunoSEQ multiplex PCR; TCRdb has only the in-frame clones, and not every one. The sample has roughly 150,000 clones, approximately 68% seen once. The sample consisted of PBMCs. These receptors were obtained from a man in his 60s in good health and CMV-seronegative. CDR3s include the opening cysteine and the closing phenylalanine or tryptophan. Each record gives: J gene, D gene, V gene, clone size, CDR3 protein, CDR3 DNA. D genes are given only for firm matches. Some rows have no size entry. The others give once, few or many, or a class for an expanded clone.

j_call: TRBJ2-2
d_call: TRBD2
v_call: TRBV18
clone_size: once
cdr3_aa: CASSPPLLAGNGELFF
cdr3_nt: TGTGCCAGCTCACCACCGTTACTAGCGGGAAACGGGGAGCTGTTTTTT

j_call: TRBJ2-3
d_call: NA
v_call: TRBV7-8
clone_size: NA
cdr3_aa: CASSPSTDTQYF
cdr3_nt: TGTGCCAGCAGTCCTAGCACAGATACGCAGTATTTT

j_call: TRBJ2-6
d_call: NA
v_call: TRBV28
clone_size: NA
cdr3_aa: CASSTPEGGVAGANVLTF
cdr3_nt: TGTGCCAGCAGCACCCCGGAAGGGGGGGTCGCTGGGGCCAACGTCCTGACTTTC

j_call: TRBJ1-5
d_call: NA
v_call: TRBV2
clone_size: few
cdr3_aa: CASSRDGDSNQPQHF
cdr3_nt: TGTGCCAGCAGTCGCGACGGAGACTCCAATCAGCCCCAGCATTTT

j_call: TRBJ2-7
d_call: NA
v_call: TRBV19
clone_size: once
cdr3_aa: CASSISHRRESSYEQYF
cdr3_nt: TGTGCCAGTAGTATAAGTCATCGGAGGGAAAGCTCCTACGAGCAGTACTTC

j_call: TRBJ2-7
d_call: TRBD2
v_call: TRBV28
clone_size: NA
cdr3_aa: CASSQPGLAGEGADEQYF
cdr3_nt: TGTGCCAGCAGTCAACCGGGACTAGCGGGCGAAGGGGCGGACGAGCAGTACTTC

j_call: TRBJ1-2
d_call: NA
v_call: TRBV2
clone_size: NA
cdr3_aa: CASTEDRNTYGYTF
cdr3_nt: TGTGCCAGCACCGAAGACAGGAACACTTATGGCTACACCTTC

j_call: TRBJ2-5
d_call: NA
v_call: TRBV18
clone_size: NA
cdr3_aa: CASSPSAEETQYF
cdr3_nt: TGTGCCAGCTCACCAAGTGCAGAAGAGACCCAGTACTTC

j_call: TRBJ1-5
d_call: NA
v_call: TRBV6-1
clone_size: NA
cdr3_aa: CASSKAGHNQPQHF
cdr3_nt: TGTGCCAGCAGTAAGGCAGGGCACAATCAGCCCCAGCATTTT

j_call: TRBJ1-1
d_call: TRBD1
v_call: TRBV18
clone_size: NA
cdr3_aa: CASSGQGVTEAFF
cdr3_nt: TGTGCCAGCTCAGGGCAGGGGGTTACTGAAGCTTTCTTT

j_call: TRBJ1-1
d_call: NA
v_call: TRBV5-1
clone_size: NA
cdr3_aa: CASTHPGNTEAFF
cdr3_nt: TGCGCCAGCACCCACCCGGGGAACACTGAAGCTTTCTTT

j_call: TRBJ2-7
d_call: TRBD2
v_call: TRBV30
clone_size: NA
cdr3_aa: CAWSGLAGGYEQYF
cdr3_nt: TGTGCCTGGAGTGGACTAGCGGGAGGTTACGAGCAGTACTTC

j_call: TRBJ1-2
d_call: NA
v_call: TRBV7-3
clone_size: few
cdr3_aa: CASSLGGNYGYTF
cdr3_nt: TGTGCCAGCAGCTTAGGAGGAAACTATGGCTACACCTTC

j_call: TRBJ1-2
d_call: TRBD1
v_call: TRBV7-2
clone_size: NA
cdr3_aa: CASSRGGQGAEGYTF
cdr3_nt: TGTGCCAGCAGCCGGGGGGGACAGGGGGCGGAGGGCTACACCTTC

j_call: TRBJ1-2
d_call: TRBD1
v_call: TRBV19
clone_size: NA
cdr3_aa: CASSPGQGSTYGYTF
cdr3_nt: TGTGCCAGTAGCCCGGGACAGGGTTCGACCTATGGCTACACCTTC

j_call: TRBJ1-1
d_call: TRBD1
v_call: TRBV12-5
clone_size: NA
cdr3_aa: CASGLVLDRGFLVTEAFF
cdr3_nt: TGTGCTAGTGGTTTGGTATTGGACAGGGGGTTTCTTGTCACTGAAGCTTTCTTT

j_call: TRBJ1-3
d_call: NA
v_call: TRBV5-1
clone_size: few
cdr3_aa: CASSSTGNYGNTIYF
cdr3_nt: TGCGCCAGCAGCTCAACAGGGAACTATGGAAACACCATATATTTT

j_call: TRBJ2-2
d_call: NA
v_call: TRBV11-3
clone_size: NA
cdr3_aa: CASSSGLATTGELFF
cdr3_nt: TGTGCCAGCAGCTCGGGACTTGCTACCACCGGGGAGCTGTTTTTT

j_call: TRBJ1-1
d_call: NA
v_call: TRBV19
clone_size: NA
cdr3_aa: CASSMNSQNTEAFF
cdr3_nt: TGTGCCAGTAGTATGAACAGCCAAAACACTGAAGCTTTCTTT

j_call: TRBJ1-2
d_call: TRBD1
v_call: TRBV6-5
clone_size: NA
cdr3_aa: CASSRTGPEGYTF
cdr3_nt: TGTGCCAGCAGTCGGACAGGACCGGAGGGCTACACCTTC

j_call: TRBJ2-7
d_call: TRBD1
v_call: TRBV2
clone_size: NA
cdr3_aa: CASKGGRVNEQYF
cdr3_nt: TGTGCCAGCAAAGGGGGCAGGGTCAACGAGCAGTACTTC

j_call: TRBJ2-2
d_call: TRBD2
v_call: TRBV11-2
clone_size: few
cdr3_aa: CASSLEGLAGFTGELFF
cdr3_nt: TGTGCCAGCAGCTTAGAAGGTCTAGCGGGATTCACCGGGGAGCTGTTTTTT